Listed here are 28 T cell receptor beta chains from one sample, sequenced in a study of blood T cell repertoires in COVID-19. Profiled with immunoSEQ multiplex PCR; TCRdb holds only in-frame clones, not every one. The data hold approximately 250,000 clones, with 80% to 90% observed a single time. Sequencing was performed on PBMCs or T cells enriched from blood (not recorded which). All receptors come from a woman under 40 with acute COVID-19.

The chain links TRBV27 to TRBJ2-7, with TRBD1 identical over 7 bases. The CDR3 runs 14 residues. Trimming at V came to 4 bases and at J to 1 base, leaving 4 bases not matched to a gene. The V gene's germline CDR1 is MNHEY and CDR2 SMNVEV (reference sequence). The CDR3 is CASSSGTDSYEQYF. DNA of the CDR3: TGTGCCAGCAGTTCCGGGACAGATTCCTACGAGCAGTACTTC.

V and J are TRBV19 and TRBJ2-7; 7 bases agree with TRBD1. The CDR3 is made up of 17 amino acids. With V trimmed by 1 base and J by 3 bases, 12 bases remained unmatched. CDR1 and CDR2 (germline): LNHDA, SQIVND (reference sequence). The CDR3 DNA sequence: TGTGCCAGTAGTATAGCCTTCCCGACAGGGAAGGGCTACGAGCAGTACTTC. Residues: CASSIAFPTGKGYEQYF.

This chain links TRBV3-1 (or the pseudogene TRBV3-2) with TRBJ2-5, with D maybe TRBD2 (6 bases). Germline V gives CDR1 LGHDT, CDR2 YNNKEL (reference sequence). Trimming cost V 5 bases and J 1 base, with 14 bases left between them. This CDR3 region has 15 residues. CDR3 sequence: CASSGWEAPQETQYF. The CDR3 nucleotides read TGTGCCAGCAGCGGGTGGGAGGCCCCCCAAGAGACCCAGTACTTC.

This clone occurred once. The chain combines TRBV28 with TRBJ2-1; weak D call: TRBD1 (5 bases). Trimming took 5 bases from V and 4 from J, leaving 9 bases between them. The CDR3 covers 13 residues. Germline loops: CDR1 MDHEN, CDR2 SYDVKM. As DNA, the CDR3 is TGTGCCAGCAGTCAGGGAAGGTACAATGAGCAGTTCTTC. It is translated as CASSQGRYNEQFF. Combining the CDR3 with reference TRBV28 and TRBJ2-1 gives the whole variable domain DVKVTQSSRYLVKRTGEKVFLECVQDMDHENMFWYRQDPGLGLRLIYFSYDVKMKEKGDIPEGYSVSREKKERFSLILESASTNQTSMYLCASSQGRYNEQFFGPGTRLTVL.

The gene calls are TRBV3-1 (or the pseudogene TRBV3-2) and TRBJ1-3; no clear D gene. The CDR3 is 16 residues long. The V gene's germline CDR1 is LGHDT and CDR2 YNNKEL (reference sequence). Trimming left V 0 bases short and J 0 bases short, with 9 bases between. This CDR3 reads CASSQDRVSSGNTIYF. The CDR3 nucleotides are TGTGCCAGCAGCCAAGATCGCGTCTCCTCTGGAAACACCATATATTTT.

V is TRBV28 and J is TRBJ2-1; 13 positions match TRBD2. Losses at the gene ends were 4 bases for V and 2 bases for J; bases not matched to a gene: 11. The length of the CDR3 is 19 residues. CDR1 and CDR2 from the germline V gene are MDHEN and SYDVKM. In DNA form, the CDR3 reads TGTGCCAGCAGTTCTCCCTCCCCCGGGACTAGCGGGACCTACAATGAGCAGTTCTTC. Residues: CASSSPSPGTSGTYNEQFF.

This chain connects TRBV25-1 to TRBJ2-1; 9 bases are a match to TRBD2. The CDR3 has 17 amino acids. CDR1 is MGHDK, CDR2 SYGVNS, per germline. The junction had 8 bases not matched to a gene; V was cut back by 2 bases and J by 3 bases. The CDR3 bases are TGTGCCAGCAGTGAAGGGGTGTTAGCGGGAGTCTACAATGAGCAGTTCTTC. Its protein product is CASSEGVLAGVYNEQFF.

The rearrangement uses TRBV3-1 (or the pseudogene TRBV3-2) and TRBJ1-2; D remains ambiguous. V gave up 1 base and J gave up 6 bases, with 9 bases separating them. The CDR3 contains 13 residues. The germline gives CDR1 LGHDT, CDR2 YNNKEL (reference sequence). The CDR3 nucleotides read TGTGCCAGCAGCCAAGTGGGAGGAGATGGCTACACCTTC. Residues: CASSQVGGDGYTF.

Notes on this clone: Distinct nucleotide sequences in the sample also encode this CDR3. The chain is built from TRBV27 and TRBJ2-7, with TRBD2 identical over 9 bases. CDR3 length: 15 residues. Trimming took 6 bases from V and 0 from J; bases not matched to a gene: 6. Germline values: CDR1 MNHEY, CDR2 SMNVEV (reference sequence). In DNA form, the CDR3 reads TGTGCCAGCAGCCTAGGTAGCGGGAGCTCCTACGAGCAGTACTTC. Amino acid sequence: CASSLGSGSSYEQYF.

This chain uses TRBV14 with TRBJ1-2, with 8 positions matching TRBD1. V was pared by 5 bases and J by 8 bases, with 7 bases of the junction left unmatched. Germline CDR1 is SGHDN and CDR2 is FVKESK. This CDR3 comprises 13 residues. This CDR3 reads CASSSHQGAGYTF. The CDR3, as DNA: TGTGCCAGCAGCTCACACCAGGGGGCCGGCTACACCTTC.

The chain links TRBV18 to TRBJ2-1; the match to TRBD2 covers 7 bases. Germline V gives CDR1 KGHSH, CDR2 LQKENI. The CDR3 consists of 15 residues. The ends lost 1 base at V and 6 bases at J; junction bases unmatched: 6. CDR3 sequence: CASSPQSGTINEQFF. As DNA, the CDR3 is TGTGCCAGCTCACCACAGAGCGGGACGATCAATGAGCAGTTCTTC.

This rearrangement joins TRBV18 to TRBJ1-2; maybe TRBD1 (5 bases). This CDR3 is built from 18 residues. In germline, CDR1 is KGHSH, CDR2 LQKENI. The V end lost 1 base, the J end lost 6 bases, and 24 bases lay between the germline ends. DNA for the CDR3: TGTGCCAGCTCACCACTGGTCGAAGGGGCGTCCCGAGAAAATGGCTACACCTTC. As protein: CASSPLVEGASRENGYTF. Drawing the rest from reference TRBV18 and TRBJ1-2, the complete variable domain is NAGVMQNPRHLVRRRGQEARLRCSPMKGHSHVYWYRQLPEEGLKFMVYLQKENIIDESGMPKERFSAEFPKEGPSILRIQQVVRGDSAAYFCASSPLVEGASRENGYTFGSGTRLTVV.

This chain connects TRBV28 to TRBJ1-3; TRBD1 is a possible D gene (6 bases). Germline lookup yields CDR1 MDHEN and CDR2 SYDVKM. Trimming removed 4 bases at V and 4 bases at J, with 23 bases between. The CDR3 loop spans 18 amino acids. CDR3 DNA sequence: TGTGCCAGCAGTTCCAAATTCACGGGGGGCGCCGGAGGAAACACCATATATTTT. As protein: CASSSKFTGGAGGNTIYF. Full variable domain (rest looked up from reference TRBV28 and TRBJ1-3): DVKVTQSSRYLVKRTGEKVFLECVQDMDHENMFWYRQDPGLGLRLIYFSYDVKMKEKGDIPEGYSVSREKKERFSLILESASTNQTSMYLCASSSKFTGGAGGNTIYFGEGSWLTVV.

The rearrangement joins TRBV5-1 to TRBJ1-1; TRBD1 might be the D (6 bases). Germline V CDR1 and CDR2: SGHRS, YFSETQ. This CDR3 comprises 14 residues. V lost 0 bases and J lost 4, with 10 bases in between. The CDR3 here is CASSLGTVGTEAFF. The CDR3 nucleotides read TGCGCCAGCAGCTTGGGGACAGTCGGCACTGAAGCTTTCTTT.

This chain links TRBV7-2 with TRBJ2-7; 9 bases agree with TRBD1. CDR1 is SGHTA and CDR2 is FQGNSA in the germline V gene. V trimming: 4 bases; J trimming: 6 bases; junction bases outside the gene matches: 10. The CDR3 is 15 residues long. The CDR3 bases are TGTGCCAGCAGCTCCTACGACAGGGGGTCAGTCGAGCAGTACTTC. Amino acid sequence: CASSSYDRGSVEQYF.

The chain has TRBV28 and TRBJ2-1, with D perhaps matching TRBD2 (6 bases). The CDR3 has 16 amino acids. CDR1 is MDHEN and CDR2 is SYDVKM in the germline V gene. V lost 6 bases to trimming and J lost 10 bases, with 25 bases between them. The CDR3 nucleotides are TGTGCCAGCAGCTTGGGGTGGGACGGGGGTAAATCGGAGCAGTTCTTC. Translating it yields CASSLGWDGGKSEQFF.

The chain combines TRBV5-1 with TRBJ1-2; a weak D match, TRBD1 (6 bases). The CDR3 consists of 14 residues. Trimming left V 4 bases short and J 5 bases short, with 15 bases between. From germline, CDR1 is SGHRS and CDR2 YFSETQ. This CDR3 is CASSLDSGEYGYTF. CDR3 in DNA: TGCGCCAGCAGCCTGGACAGCGGGGAGTATGGCTACACCTTC.

The chain recombines TRBV30 with TRBJ1-2; D is uncertain. Trimming removed 5 bases from V and 7 bases from J, with 8 bases in between. CDR1 is GTSNPN, CDR2 SVGIG, per germline (reference sequence). There are 10 residues in the CDR3. The CDR3 protein is CAWDLSGYTF. The CDR3 region has the DNA TGTGCCTGGGACTTGTCTGGCTACACCTTC.

The chain is built from TRBV9 and TRBJ2-7; 13 nucleotides agree with TRBD2. Trimming at V came to 4 bases and at J to 2 bases, leaving 3 bases not matched to a gene. CDR1 is SGDLS and CDR2 is YYNGEE in the germline V gene. This CDR3 is 15 amino acids long. The CDR3 nucleotides read TGTGCCAGCAGCTCGGGACTAGCGGGACCCTACGAGCAGTACTTC. Its translation is CASSSGLAGPYEQYF.

The rearrangement links TRBV27 to TRBJ2-3; D remains unclear. This CDR3 region has 13 residues. V was clipped by 6 bases and J by 8 bases, with 15 bases between them. Germline V gene data show CDR1 as MNHEY and CDR2 as SMNVEV (reference sequence). CDR3 bases: TGTGCCAGCAGCTCCTCTGTTACGGGTACGCAGTATTTT. Encoded protein: CASSSSVTGTQYF.

This sequence joins TRBV5-4 and TRBJ1-6; 7 bases are a match to TRBD1. The CDR3 extends over 14 amino acids. Germline values: CDR1 SGHNT, CDR2 YYREEE (reference sequence). J gave up 6 bases and V 4 bases, and 4 bases lay outside the gene matches. In nucleotides, the CDR3 is TGTGCCAGCAGCAAGACAGGGTTTAATTCACCCCTCCACTTT. It codes for CASSKTGFNSPLHF.

V usage is TRBV4-1 and J usage is TRBJ1-2; D unresolved. The CDR3 is 16 residues long. V was shortened by 0 bases and J by 1 base, with 12 bases between the two germline ends. The germline V gene has CDR1 MGHRA and CDR2 YSYEKL. The CDR3 sequence is CASSQDPRLFNYGYTF. In nucleotides, the CDR3 is TGCGCCAGCAGCCAAGATCCCAGGCTATTTAACTATGGCTACACCTTC.

The chain has TRBV9 and TRBJ2-7, with 8 bases lining up with TRBD1. Trimming cost V 4 bases and J 2 bases; bases outside gene matches: 8. The CDR3 extends over 15 amino acids. Looked up from germline, CDR1 is SGDLS and CDR2 is YYNGEE. CDR3 sequence reads: CASSPQGAATYEQYF. CDR3 bases: TGTGCCAGCAGCCCCCAGGGGGCAGCAACCTACGAGCAGTACTTC.

The chain joins TRBV6-5 to TRBJ2-3, with D tentatively TRBD1 (5 bases). Trimming took off 2 bases at V and 4 bases at J, with 13 bases between the two ends. The CDR3 runs to 15 residues. The germline V gene has CDR1 MNHEY and CDR2 SVGAGI. As DNA, the CDR3 is TGTGCCAGCAGTTACCAGGGTCTGAAGTCAGATACGCAGTATTTT. It is translated as CASSYQGLKSDTQYF.

This clone has a single count. The chain couples TRBV6-5 to TRBJ1-2; TRBD1 is a possible D gene (6 bases). The V gene's germline CDR1 is MNHEY and CDR2 SVGAGI. The CDR3 runs to 16 residues. Trimming took 0 bases from V and 0 from J, leaving 11 bases between them. The CDR3 spells CASSYSIQGTNYGYTF. CDR3 nucleotides: TGTGCCAGCAGTTACTCGATCCAGGGGACTAACTATGGCTACACCTTC.

This clone was observed a single time. The rearrangement links TRBV2 to TRBJ2-3, with 12 bases matching TRBD2. V dropped 1 base and J dropped 5; count of bases not matched to a gene: 13. Germline CDR1 reads SNHLY; CDR2 reads FYNNEI. This CDR3 has 19 amino acids. CDR3 in amino acids: CASSEGGRTSGTLGDTQYF. In DNA, the CDR3 is TGTGCCAGCAGTGAAGGGGGGCGGACTAGCGGGACTCTTGGAGATACGCAGTATTTT.

This chain links TRBV19 with TRBJ2-1, with 13 bases matching TRBD2. The trim removed 10 bases at V and 5 bases at J, leaving 11 bases unmatched. The germline V gene has CDR1 LNHDA and CDR2 SQIVND (reference sequence). The CDR3 runs to 16 residues. The CDR3 DNA reads TGTGCCACCAGCCCCCCCGGGACTAGCGGGGACAATGAGCAGTTCTTC. Its protein product is CATSPPGTSGDNEQFF.

The chain recombines TRBV19 with TRBJ2-3; tentatively, D is TRBD2 (6 bases). With 7 bases removed from V and 2 bases from J, the gap between germline ends came to 10 bases. The CDR3 spans 13 residues. Germline values: CDR1 LNHDA, CDR2 SQIVND (reference sequence). DNA of the CDR3: TGTGCCAGTATACCGGGGGACACAGATACGCAGTATTTT. This gives the protein CASIPGDTDTQYF.